This T cell receptor (beta chain) came from a study of T cells in Graves' hyperthyroidism and ophthalmopathy. Study overall: At the time of initial diagnosis and before any treatment, peripheral blood was collected. Overall study results and limits: Ophthalmopathy cases were set apart from stable hyperthyroidism by a 13 V-J model.

RNA transcripts yielded amplified TCR beta CDR3 regions. The study used the HTBI primer set for a first-round RT-PCR of the TCR CDR3. MiXCR, run by TCRdb on the multiplex PCR reads, gives a single entry per CDR3 protein. The profile shows about 600,000 distinct CDR3 sequences, approximately 15% of them singletons. V lost 11 bases and J lost 1, with 24 bases in between. CDR1 and CDR2 from the germline V gene are MNHNS and SASEGT. This CDR3 contains 18 residues. Notes on this clonotype: Its antigen is currently unknown.

The chain uses TRBV6-1 and TRBJ2-6; D is uncertain. The clonotype was recovered from a woman aged 40-49 years with Graves' ophthalmopathy. The sample was blood. CDR3 DNA: TGTGCCGCAAAAGGTCGGAACCCTAAGGGTTCTGGGGCCAACGTCCTGACTTTC. The encoded protein is CAAKGRNPKGSGANVLTF.